What follows are 5 T cell receptor beta chains derived from one specimen sequenced in a study of shared clonotypes between healthy human individuals. Naive CD8 cells, CD45RO-negative and positively selected for CCR7, excluded terminally differentiated effector memory CD45RA+ cells. TCRdb keeps only in-frame clones here, not all; method: immunoSEQ multiplex PCR. Of around 2.1 million clones listed, 85% to 95% are singletons. Material for sequencing was naive CD8+ T cells from PBMCs. The receptors originated from a man aged 18 to 29 in good health. Some clones in this sample may be carry-over from other donors' samples.

The J gene is TRBJ1-2, the V gene TRBV27; 8 bases are shared with TRBD1. Losses at the gene ends were 1 base for V and 2 bases for J; bases not matched to a gene: 6. From germline, CDR1 is MNHEY and CDR2 SMNVEV (reference sequence). The length of the CDR3 is 16 residues. The CDR3 region has the DNA TGTGCCAGCAGTTTATACTCAGGGGGCTTGAACTATGGCTACACCTTC. Amino acid sequence: CASSLYSGGLNYGYTF.

The chain joins TRBV7-2 to TRBJ2-1, with 13 bases lining up with TRBD2. V gave up 5 bases and J gave up 0 bases; unmatched junction bases: 7. The CDR3 has 18 residues. Germline loops: CDR1 SGHTA, CDR2 FQGNSA. The CDR3 sequence is CASSHPGTSGISYNEQFF. CDR3 sequence (DNA): TGTGCCAGCAGCCACCCGGGGACTAGCGGGATCTCCTACAATGAGCAGTTCTTC.

The chain joins TRBV10-2 to TRBJ2-1, with 9 bases aligning to TRBD2. CDR3 length: 15 amino acids. Trimming took 4 bases from V and 2 from J; bases not matched to a gene: 3. Germline-derived CDR1 and CDR2 are WSHSY and SAAADI. The CDR3 loop reads CASSGREGTYNEQFF. As DNA, the CDR3 is TGCGCCAGCAGTGGGCGGGAGGGGACCTACAATGAGCAGTTCTTC.

This clone was detected once. The chain employs TRBV27 and TRBJ2-7, with 10 bases identical to TRBD2. The CDR3 sequence is 15 residues long. CDR1 is MNHEY and CDR2 is SMNVEV in the germline V gene (reference sequence). Trimming at V came to 6 bases and at J to 1 base, leaving 6 bases not matched to a gene. CDR3 residues: CASRLGLALSYEQYF. CDR3 sequence (DNA): TGTGCCAGCAGGCTGGGACTAGCGCTGTCCTACGAGCAGTACTTC.

This chain links TRBV7-8 with TRBJ2-7, with 7 bases fitting TRBD2. CDR1 and CDR2 (germline): SGHVS, FQNEAQ. Trimming at V came to 5 bases and at J to 5 bases, leaving 9 bases not matched to a gene. This CDR3 spans 14 amino acids. CDR3 amino acids: CASSPGGRVHEQYF. CDR3 bases: TGTGCCAGCAGCCCCGGAGGGAGGGTCCACGAGCAGTACTTC.